This paragraph covers one T cell receptor beta chain sequence. The PCR had 60 Vbeta and 13 Jbeta primers. Profiled with immunoSEQ multiplex PCR; TCRdb holds only in-frame clones, not every one. Of approximately 88,000 clones in the sample, 64% were seen once. The data derive from a study of cytomegalovirus exposure and HLA in healthy donors. The J segment lost 4 bases and the V segment lost 4 bases, leaving 6 bases of the junction unmatched. The length of the CDR3 is 17 residues. Germline CDR1 SGHRS, CDR2 YFSETQ. The sequence derives from a man in his fifties or sixties in good health and CMV-seronegative. Sequencing was carried out using PBMCs. The V gene is TRBV5-1, the J gene TRBJ2-2; 14 nucleotides match TRBD2. The CDR3 DNA reads as TGCGCCAGCAGCCCCGGGACTAGCGGGAGACGCACCGGGGAGCTGTTTTTT. Translating gives CASSPGTSGRRTGELFF.